These 10 T cell receptor beta chains share one sample of origin, sequenced in a study of T cell responses to AZD1222 COVID-19 vaccine. Sequencing used immunoSEQ multiplex PCR; TCRdb keeps in-frame clones, though not all of them. This sample has about 150,000 clones; about 91% occur once, and the top ten carry 3% to 4%. This material consisted of peripheral blood, taken 28 days after the second AZD1222 dose. The receptors shown here come from an adult who received the AZD1222 COVID-19 vaccine.

This sequence joins TRBV6-2 or TRBV6-3 and TRBJ2-3, with 12 bases that match TRBD2. With V trimmed by 5 bases and J by 8 bases, 8 bases remained unmatched. CDR1 and CDR2 from the germline V gene are MNHEY and SVGEGT. The CDR3 is 15 residues long. The chain's CDR3 is CASSIGLAGFATQYF. Here the CDR3 DNA reads TGTGCCAGCAGTATCGGACTAGCGGGATTTGCTACGCAGTATTTT.

The chain employs TRBV24-1 and TRBJ2-1; TRBD2 matches at 10 bases. CDR1 and CDR2 (germline): KGHDR, SFDVKD. V dropped 4 bases and J dropped 0; count of bases not matched to a gene: 5. The CDR3 runs 17 residues. The chain's CDR3 is CATSDESGRASYNEQFF. The CDR3 DNA sequence: TGTGCCACCAGTGACGAAAGCGGGAGGGCCTCCTACAATGAGCAGTTCTTC.

This rearrangement joins TRBV12-3 or TRBV12-4 to TRBJ1-2, with D possibly being TRBD1 (6 bases). Trimming shortened V by 4 bases and J by 8 bases, and 14 bases separated the two germline ends. This CDR3 region has 13 residues. The DNA of the CDR3 is TGTGCCAGCAGTTGGGGAAGGGGGGAGGGCTACACCTTC. This codes for CASSWGRGEGYTF.

This clone occurred a few times. The chain has TRBV19 and TRBJ1-5; TRBD1 matches 10 bases. Losses at the gene ends were 3 bases for V and 4 bases for J; bases not matched to a gene: 3. In germline, CDR1 is LNHDA, CDR2 SQIVND (reference sequence). This CDR3 has 15 residues. The CDR3 here is CASSMLGQGNQPQHF. In nucleotides, the CDR3 is TGTGCCAGTAGTATGTTGGGACAGGGGAATCAGCCCCAGCATTTT.

The chain links TRBV12-5 to TRBJ1-5, with TRBD1 matching 9 bases. The CDR3 totals 16 residues. Germline V gene lookup returns CDR1 LGHNT and CDR2 FRNRAP. J gave up 4 bases and V 0 bases, and 4 bases lay outside the gene matches. The CDR3 here is CASGLVIGTGNQPQHF. As DNA, the CDR3 is TGTGCTAGTGGTTTGGTAATTGGGACAGGGAATCAGCCCCAGCATTTT. Drawing the rest from reference TRBV12-5 and TRBJ1-5, the complete variable domain is DARVTQTPRHKVTEMGQEVTMRCQPILGHNTVFWYRQTMMQGLELLAYFRNRAPLDDSGMPKDRFSAEMPDATLATLKIQPSEPRDSAVYFCASGLVIGTGNQPQHFGDGTRLSIL.

V is TRBV27 and J is TRBJ2-3; no clear D. Trimming shortened V by 2 bases and J by 2 bases, and 5 bases separated the two germline ends. There are 13 residues in the CDR3. CDR1 and CDR2 (germline): MNHEY, SMNVEV (reference sequence). The CDR3 DNA follows: TGTGCCAGCAGTTTAGGGGACACAGATACGCAGTATTTT. Amino acid sequence: CASSLGDTDTQYF.

The chain recombines TRBV24-1 with TRBJ2-1; 7 bases fit TRBD1. Germline V gene lookup returns CDR1 KGHDR and CDR2 SFDVKD. CDR3 length: 16 residues. Trimming took 2 bases from V and 7 from J; bases not matched to a gene: 10. The CDR3 is CATSDWTGLTLNEQFF. The CDR3 coding sequence is TGTGCCACCAGTGATTGGACAGGCCTAACTCTGAATGAGCAGTTCTTC.

This clone was seen a handful of times. The chain couples TRBV11-3 to TRBJ2-1; D is uncertain. The V gene lost 5 bases and the J gene lost 9 bases, with 11 bases spanning the gap. The CDR3 has 12 amino acids. Germline V gene data show CDR1 as SGHNT and CDR2 as YENEEA. CDR3 nucleotides: TGTGCCAGCAGCCCAACCCTCGTTGAGCAGTTCTTC. Translation gives CASSPTLVEQFF.

This rearrangement joins TRBV9 to TRBJ2-1; 8 bases match TRBD2. J lost 4 bases, V lost 3 bases, and 6 bases had no gene match. Germline V lookup: CDR1 SGDLS, CDR2 YYNGEE. This CDR3 has 15 residues. CDR3 DNA sequence: TGTGCCAGCAGCGCTAGGACTAGCAGTTACAATGAGCAGTTCTTC. Its translation: CASSARTSSYNEQFF. Combining the CDR3 with reference TRBV9 and TRBJ2-1 gives the whole variable domain DSGVTQTPKHLITATGQRVTLRCSPRSGDLSVYWYQQSLDQGLQFLIQYYNGEERAKGNILERFSAQQFPDLHSELNLSSLELGDSALYFCASSARTSSYNEQFFGPGTRLTVL.

This chain uses TRBV5-1 with TRBJ2-1; 12 positions match TRBD2. Germline CDR1 SGHRS, CDR2 YFSETQ. The J segment lost 0 bases and the V segment lost 4 bases, leaving 5 bases of the junction unmatched. The CDR3 has 17 residues. CDR3 DNA: TGCGCCAGCAGCCGGACTAGCGGGGCTAGCTCCTACAATGAGCAGTTCTTC. The encoded protein is CASSRTSGASSYNEQFF.